Each of the 8 T cell receptor beta chains below was sequenced from the same sample in a study of shared clonotypes between healthy human individuals. Sequencing was performed with immunoSEQ multiplex PCR; in TCRdb, only in-frame clones are kept and a portion is missing. The sample consists of 2,500,000 or so clones, about nine tenths of them appearing once. The material sequenced was naive CD4+ T cells from PBMCs. As to subset: CD45RA+ positively selected. These receptors originate from a man aged 18 to 29 in good health. Some clones in this sample may be carry-over from other donors' samples.

V is TRBV7-2 and J is TRBJ1-1; D is undetermined. Trimming cost V 0 bases and J 0 bases, with 8 bases left between them. Germline CDR1 reads SGHTA; CDR2 reads FQGNSA. The CDR3 spans 15 residues. The CDR3 loop is CASSLAGNLNTEAFF. CDR3 nucleotides: TGTGCCAGCAGCTTAGCAGGCAACCTGAACACTGAAGCTTTCTTT.

The chain has TRBV2 and TRBJ2-5, with a possible D match to TRBD2 (6 bases). The germline V gene has CDR1 SNHLY and CDR2 FYNNEI. The CDR3 has 15 amino acids. Trimming took off 5 bases at V and 5 bases at J, with 18 bases between the two ends. Here the CDR3 DNA reads TGTGCCAGCAGTTTGGGACTGCGAAACGGCGAGACCCAGTACTTC. It specifies CASSLGLRNGETQYF.

V is TRBV5-1 and J is TRBJ1-2; 7 bases are a match to TRBD1. The CDR3 totals 14 residues. CDR1 is SGHRS and CDR2 is YFSETQ in the germline V gene. The V gene end was trimmed by 2 bases and the J gene end by 6 bases; junction bases not matched to a gene: 7. This chain's CDR3 is CASSFSFGTDGYTF. The CDR3, as DNA: TGCGCCAGCAGCTTTTCCTTTGGGACAGATGGCTACACCTTC.

The V call is TRBV6-5, the J call TRBJ1-1; D uncertain. There are 14 residues in the CDR3. Germline CDR1 and CDR2: MNHEY and SVGAGI. V was clipped by 2 bases and J by 0 bases, with 7 bases between them. The CDR3 region is CASSYVRVNTEAFF. DNA for the CDR3: TGTGCCAGCAGTTACGTCCGAGTGAACACTGAAGCTTTCTTT.

The chain has TRBV28 and TRBJ2-1; unclear D gene. CDR3 size: 11 residues. Trimming cost V 8 bases and J 3 bases, with 5 bases left between them. The germline V gene has CDR1 MDHEN and CDR2 SYDVKM. The CDR3, as DNA: TGTGCCAGCTTCTTCTACAATGAGCAGTTCTTC. This sequence encodes CASFFYNEQFF.

V is TRBV5-4 and J is TRBJ1-5; 9 positions match TRBD1. Germline lookup yields CDR1 SGHNT and CDR2 YYREEE (reference sequence). The CDR3 is 13 residues long. Unmatched junction bases numbered 2, after V lost 3 bases and J lost 7 bases. The CDR3 DNA sequence: TGTGCCAGCAGCTGGACAGGGGAGCAGCCCCAGCATTTT. Translated: CASSWTGEQPQHF.

CDR3 DNA sequence: TGCGCCAGCAGCCTCCTTTCGACAGGGAGCAACGAGCAGTACTTC. Translated: CASSLLSTGSNEQYF. V gene TRBV5-1 combines with J gene TRBJ2-7; 7 bases agree with TRBD1. CDR1 is SGHRS and CDR2 is YFSETQ in the germline V gene. CDR3 size: 15 residues. The ends lost 4 bases at V and 5 bases at J; junction bases unmatched: 12.

CDR3 in amino acids: CASSQSTGAAEAFF. The CDR3, as DNA: TGTGCCAGCAGCCAATCGACAGGGGCGGCTGAAGCTTTCTTT. The chain combines TRBV7-9 with TRBJ1-1; 8 nucleotides match TRBD1. V was clipped by 5 bases and J by 6 bases; unmatched bases: 8. There are 14 residues in the CDR3. Germline V CDR1 and CDR2: SEHNR, FQNEAQ (reference sequence).